Below, 10 T cell receptor beta chains from the same sample are listed, as sequenced in a study of T cell responses to AZD1222 COVID-19 vaccine. The data were produced by immunoSEQ multiplex PCR, yet TCRdb's version contains in-frame clones alone and is incomplete. The sample lists more than 70,000 clones; 80% to 90% were seen once. Specimen: peripheral blood, collected on day 0 of AZD1222 vaccination. These receptors originate from an adult in good health.

This clone was counted once. This rearrangement joins TRBV5-1 to TRBJ2-2; 7 bases agree with TRBD2. CDR3 size: 18 residues. In germline, CDR1 is SGHRS, CDR2 YFSETQ. V shed 0 bases and J 4 bases; nucleotides not matched to a gene: 12. CDR3 amino acids: CASSLEAGRRIRTGELFF. The CDR3 nucleotides are TGCGCCAGCAGCTTGGAAGCGGGGAGAAGAATCCGCACCGGGGAGCTGTTTTTT.

V gene TRBV15 combines with J gene TRBJ2-1; possibly TRBD2 for D (6 bases). This CDR3 is 19 amino acids long. Germline CDR1 reads LNHNV; CDR2 reads YYDKDF (reference sequence). V was trimmed by 1 base and J by 0 bases, leaving 19 bases between them. The CDR3 sequence is CATSRGKLSGTSSYNEQFF. CDR3 nucleotides: TGTGCCACCAGCAGAGGAAAGCTTAGCGGTACCAGCTCCTACAATGAGCAGTTCTTC.

This clone occurred once. The chain joins TRBV13 to TRBJ2-3; D unclear. The germline V gene has CDR1 PRHDT and CDR2 FYEKMQ (reference sequence). Trimming took off 4 bases at V and 3 bases at J, with 5 bases between the two ends. This CDR3 has 12 amino acids. The CDR3 DNA follows: TGTGCCAGCAGCTCGCAAACAGATACGCAGTATTTT. Its protein is CASSSQTDTQYF.

The chain has TRBV6-5 and TRBJ2-1; D unresolved. CDR1 is MNHEY and CDR2 is SVGAGI in the germline V gene. The V gene lost 7 bases and the J gene lost 13 bases, with 14 bases spanning the gap. The CDR3 loop spans 11 amino acids. The CDR3, as DNA: TGTGCCAGCACCTACGCAGAGAAACAGTTCTTC. Amino acid sequence: CASTYAEKQFF.

The chain recombines TRBV2 with TRBJ2-2; 7 nucleotides match TRBD2. Germline lookup yields CDR1 SNHLY and CDR2 FYNNEI. This CDR3 region has 14 residues. V shed 6 bases and J 2 bases; nucleotides not matched to a gene: 3. CDR3 sequence reads: CASRSGVNTGELFF. The CDR3 DNA is TGTGCCAGCAGGAGCGGGGTCAACACCGGGGAGCTGTTTTTT.

This chain joins TRBV7-8 and TRBJ2-7, with TRBD2 matching 8 bases. The V and J ends lost 5 bases and 3 bases, in that order; junction bases with no gene match: 9. CDR3 length equals 15 residues. Looked up from germline, CDR1 is SGHVS and CDR2 is FQNEAQ. CDR3 in DNA: TGTGCCAGCAGCGGCACTAGCGGAGGAGTCTACGAGCAGTACTTC. Protein: CASSGTSGGVYEQYF.

The V gene is TRBV12-5, the J gene TRBJ2-3, with 8 nucleotides matching TRBD2. V lost 1 base and J lost 2; bases outside the gene matches: 5. Germline lookup yields CDR1 LGHNT and CDR2 FRNRAP. The CDR3 is 16 residues long. The DNA of the CDR3 is TGTGCTAGTGGTTTGGGAAAAGCGGGAGCCACAGATACGCAGTATTTT. This translates into CASGLGKAGATDTQYF.

The chain carries TRBV11-2 and TRBJ1-2; D gene unclear. The germline CDR1 and CDR2 sequences are SGHAT and FQNNGV. Deletions cut 0 bases from V and 11 bases from J, with 10 bases between. This CDR3 is 12 amino acids long. The CDR3 nucleotides are TGTGCCAGCAGCTTAGAGGGTTTGGAATACACCTTC. Its translation: CASSLEGLEYTF.

This chain connects TRBV4-1 to TRBJ2-5; D perhaps matches TRBD1 (5 bases). This CDR3 is built from 15 residues. Trimming removed 1 base from V and 5 bases from J, with 14 bases in between. CDR1 and CDR2 from the germline V gene are MGHRA and YSYEKL. DNA for the CDR3: TGCGCCAGCAGCCAAGTGTCAGGGATTTGGGAGACCCAGTACTTC. Protein sequence: CASSQVSGIWETQYF.

V usage is TRBV29-1 and J usage is TRBJ2-7; possibly TRBD2 for D (7 bases). The CDR3 is 12 amino acids. V gave up 4 bases and J gave up 6 bases, with 13 bases separating them. The germline V gene encodes CDR1 SQVTM and CDR2 ANQGSEA. The CDR3 DNA reads TGCAGCGTTGTTCTCGGGGGGCGCGAGCAGTACTTC. The encoded protein is CSVVLGGREQYF.